This TCR beta chain was sequenced during a study of shared clonotypes between healthy human individuals. Sorted-subset replicate PCR reactions contained 200 ng DNA, corresponding to some 30,000 T cell genomes. This table comes from immunoSEQ multiplex PCR, and its TCRdb copy is limited to in-frame clones, with some not included. Of some 740,000 clones detected, 90% to 95% appear once; the ten largest clones hold 20% to 30%. Naivety among CD8 cells was defined by CD45RO negativity and positive CCR7 selection, thereby excluding terminally differentiated effector memory CD45RA+ cells. Germline V gene data show CDR1 as SEHNR and CDR2 as FQNEAQ (reference sequence). The V end was cut by 1 base, the J end by 7 bases, with 17 bases between. The CDR3 spans 15 residues.

Sequencing was performed on naive CD8+ T cells sorted from blood. The sequence was collected from a young man in good health. The rearrangement links TRBV7-9 to TRBJ2-7; unclear D gene. CDR3 region: CASSLETLNGREQYF. The DNA of the CDR3 is TGTGCCAGCAGCTTAGAAACCCTGAACGGTCGGGAGCAGTACTTC.